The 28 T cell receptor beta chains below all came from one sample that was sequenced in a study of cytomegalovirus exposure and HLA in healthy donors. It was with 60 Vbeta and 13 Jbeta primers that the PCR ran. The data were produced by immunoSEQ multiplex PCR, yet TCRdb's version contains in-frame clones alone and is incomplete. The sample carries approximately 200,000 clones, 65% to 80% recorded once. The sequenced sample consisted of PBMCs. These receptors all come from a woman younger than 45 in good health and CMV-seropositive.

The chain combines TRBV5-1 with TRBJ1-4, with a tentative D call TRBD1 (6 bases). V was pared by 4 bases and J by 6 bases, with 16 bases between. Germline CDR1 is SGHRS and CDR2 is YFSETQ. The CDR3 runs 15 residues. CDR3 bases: TGCGCCAGCAGCGCTCAACTAGGGGGTGATGAAAAACTGTTTTTT. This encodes CASSAQLGGDEKLFF. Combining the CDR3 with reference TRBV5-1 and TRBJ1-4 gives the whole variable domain KAGVTQTPRYLIKTRGQQVTLSCSPISGHRSVSWYQQTPGQGLQFLFEYFSETQRNKGNFPGRFSGRQFSNSRSEMNVSTLELGDSALYLCASSAQLGGDEKLFFGSGTQLSVL.

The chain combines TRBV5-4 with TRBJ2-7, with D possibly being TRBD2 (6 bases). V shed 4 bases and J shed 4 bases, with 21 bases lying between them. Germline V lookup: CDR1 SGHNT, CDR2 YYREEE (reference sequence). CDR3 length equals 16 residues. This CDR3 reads CASSPSPSGYRYEQYF. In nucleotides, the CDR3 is TGTGCCAGCAGCCCCTCCCCAAGCGGGTATAGGTACGAGCAGTACTTC.

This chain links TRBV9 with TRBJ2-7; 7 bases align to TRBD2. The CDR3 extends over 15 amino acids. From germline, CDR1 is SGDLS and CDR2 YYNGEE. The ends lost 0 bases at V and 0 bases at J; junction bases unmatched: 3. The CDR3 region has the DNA TGTGCCAGCAGCGTAGAGGCGGGGGACTCCTACGAGCAGTACTTC. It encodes CASSVEAGDSYEQYF. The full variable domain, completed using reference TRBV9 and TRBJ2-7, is DSGVTQTPKHLITATGQRVTLRCSPRSGDLSVYWYQQSLDQGLQFLIQYYNGEERAKGNILERFSAQQFPDLHSELNLSSLELGDSALYFCASSVEAGDSYEQYFGPGTRLTVT.

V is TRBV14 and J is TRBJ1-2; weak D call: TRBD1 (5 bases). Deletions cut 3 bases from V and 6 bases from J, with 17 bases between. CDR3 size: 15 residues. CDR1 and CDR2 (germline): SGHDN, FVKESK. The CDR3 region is CASSQYLPGGDGYTF. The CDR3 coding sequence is TGTGCCAGCAGCCAGTATTTGCCGGGAGGGGATGGCTACACCTTC.

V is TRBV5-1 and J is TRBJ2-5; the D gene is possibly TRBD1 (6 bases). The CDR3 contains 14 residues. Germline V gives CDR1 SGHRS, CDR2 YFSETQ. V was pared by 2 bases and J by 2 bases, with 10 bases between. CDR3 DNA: TGCGCCAGCAGCTTAACCGACAGGCAAGAGACCCAGTACTTC. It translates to CASSLTDRQETQYF.

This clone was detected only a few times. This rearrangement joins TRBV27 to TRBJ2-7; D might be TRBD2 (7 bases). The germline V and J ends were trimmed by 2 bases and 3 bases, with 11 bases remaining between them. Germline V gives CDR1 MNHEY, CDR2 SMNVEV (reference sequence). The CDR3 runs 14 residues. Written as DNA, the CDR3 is TGTGCCAGCAGTTTAGAGGGGGGGCTCTACGAGCAGTACTTC. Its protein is CASSLEGGLYEQYF.

The CDR3: CASSSDRAGQETQYF. DNA for the CDR3: TGTGCCAGCAGCTCCGACAGGGCGGGTCAAGAGACCCAGTACTTC. The gene calls are TRBV11-3 and TRBJ2-5; 7 positions agree with TRBD1. The J segment lost 2 bases and the V segment lost 4 bases, leaving 7 bases of the junction unmatched. Germline V lookup: CDR1 SGHNT, CDR2 YENEEA. The CDR3 extends over 15 amino acids.

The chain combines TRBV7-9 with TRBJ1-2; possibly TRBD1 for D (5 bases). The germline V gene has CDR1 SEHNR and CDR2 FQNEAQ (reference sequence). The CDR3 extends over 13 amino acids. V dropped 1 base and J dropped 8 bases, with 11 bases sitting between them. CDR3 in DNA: TGTGCCAGCAGCTTAGAAAGGGACTGGGGCTACACCTTC. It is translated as CASSLERDWGYTF.

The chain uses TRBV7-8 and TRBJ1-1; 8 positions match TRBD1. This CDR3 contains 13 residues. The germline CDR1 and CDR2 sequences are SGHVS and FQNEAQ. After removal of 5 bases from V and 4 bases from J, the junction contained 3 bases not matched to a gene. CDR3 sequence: CASSLTGGTEAFF. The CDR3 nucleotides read TGTGCCAGCAGCCTCACAGGGGGCACTGAAGCTTTCTTT.

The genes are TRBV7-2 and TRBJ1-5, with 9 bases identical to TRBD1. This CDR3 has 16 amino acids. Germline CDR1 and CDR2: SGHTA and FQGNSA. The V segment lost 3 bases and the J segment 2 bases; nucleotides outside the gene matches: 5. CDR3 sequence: CASSFTGGAGNQPQHF. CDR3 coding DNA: TGTGCCAGCAGCTTCACAGGGGGCGCCGGCAATCAGCCCCAGCATTTT.

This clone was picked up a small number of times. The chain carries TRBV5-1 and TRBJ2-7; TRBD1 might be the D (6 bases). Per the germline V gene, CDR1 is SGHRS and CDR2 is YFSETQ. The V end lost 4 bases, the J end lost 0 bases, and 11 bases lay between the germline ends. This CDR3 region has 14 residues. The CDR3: CASSLTGHSYEQYF. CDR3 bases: TGCGCCAGCAGCCTCACGGGACACTCCTACGAGCAGTACTTC. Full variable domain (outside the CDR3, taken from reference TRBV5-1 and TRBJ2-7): KAGVTQTPRYLIKTRGQQVTLSCSPISGHRSVSWYQQTPGQGLQFLFEYFSETQRNKGNFPGRFSGRQFSNSRSEMNVSTLELGDSALYLCASSLTGHSYEQYFGPGTRLTVT.

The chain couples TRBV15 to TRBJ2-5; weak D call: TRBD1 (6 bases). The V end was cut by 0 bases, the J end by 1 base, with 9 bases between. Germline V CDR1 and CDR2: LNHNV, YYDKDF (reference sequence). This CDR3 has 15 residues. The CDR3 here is CATSRDPGVQETQYF. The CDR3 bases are TGTGCCACCAGCAGAGACCCAGGGGTCCAAGAGACCCAGTACTTC.

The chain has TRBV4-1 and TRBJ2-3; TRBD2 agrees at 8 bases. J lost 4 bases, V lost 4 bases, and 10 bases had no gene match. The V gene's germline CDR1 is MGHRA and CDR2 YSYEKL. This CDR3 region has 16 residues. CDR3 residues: CASSPRDRTSSDTQYF. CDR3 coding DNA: TGCGCCAGCAGCCCCCGGGATCGGACTAGCTCAGATACGCAGTATTTT.

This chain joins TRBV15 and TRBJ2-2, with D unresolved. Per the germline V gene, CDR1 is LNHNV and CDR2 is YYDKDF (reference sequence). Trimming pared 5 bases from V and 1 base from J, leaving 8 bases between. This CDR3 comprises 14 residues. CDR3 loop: CATSDDKNTGELFF. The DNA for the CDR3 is TGTGCCACCAGCGACGACAAGAACACCGGGGAGCTGTTTTTT. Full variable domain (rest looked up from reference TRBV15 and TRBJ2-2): DAMVIQNPRYQVTQFGKPVTLSCSQTLNHNVMYWYQQKSSQAPKLLFHYYDKDFNNEADTPDNFQSRRPNTSFCFLDIRSPGLGDTAMYLCATSDDKNTGELFFGEGSRLTVL.

The CDR3 protein is CASSYQGANGYTF. The DNA of the CDR3 is TGTGCCAGCAGCTACCAGGGGGCGAATGGCTACACCTTC. This chain uses TRBV5-4 with TRBJ1-2; TRBD1 aligns across 8 bases. V was pared by 3 bases and J by 6 bases, with 4 bases of the junction left unmatched. The CDR3 runs 13 residues. Germline assignment: CDR1 SGHNT and CDR2 YYREEE (reference sequence).

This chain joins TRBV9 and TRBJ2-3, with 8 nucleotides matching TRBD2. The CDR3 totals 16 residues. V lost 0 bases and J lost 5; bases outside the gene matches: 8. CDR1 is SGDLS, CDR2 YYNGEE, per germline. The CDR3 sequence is CASSVASGPTIDTQYF. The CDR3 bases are TGTGCCAGCAGCGTAGCTAGCGGGCCTACCATAGATACGCAGTATTTT.

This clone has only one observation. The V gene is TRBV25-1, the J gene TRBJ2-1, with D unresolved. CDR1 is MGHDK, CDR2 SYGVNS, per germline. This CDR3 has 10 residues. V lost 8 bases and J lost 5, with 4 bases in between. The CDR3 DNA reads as TGTGCCAGCGCAGACAATGAGCAGTTCTTC. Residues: CASADNEQFF.

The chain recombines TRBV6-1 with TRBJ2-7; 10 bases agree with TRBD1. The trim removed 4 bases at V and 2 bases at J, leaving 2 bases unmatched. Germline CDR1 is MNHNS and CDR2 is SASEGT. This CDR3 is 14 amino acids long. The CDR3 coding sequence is TGTGCCAGCAGTGCTGACAGGGGGCCCTACGAGCAGTACTTC. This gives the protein CASSADRGPYEQYF.

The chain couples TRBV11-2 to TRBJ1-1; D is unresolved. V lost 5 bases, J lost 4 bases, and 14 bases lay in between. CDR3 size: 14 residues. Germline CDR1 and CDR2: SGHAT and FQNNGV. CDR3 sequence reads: CASSKRSGSTEAFF. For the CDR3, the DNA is TGTGCCAGCAGCAAAAGGTCGGGGAGCACTGAAGCTTTCTTT.

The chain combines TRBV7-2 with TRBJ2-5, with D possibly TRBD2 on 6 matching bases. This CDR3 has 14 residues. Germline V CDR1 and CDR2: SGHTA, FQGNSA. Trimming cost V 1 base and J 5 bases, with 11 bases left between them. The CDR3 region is CASSLGGLWETQYF. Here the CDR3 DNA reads TGTGCCAGCAGCTTAGGGGGACTTTGGGAGACCCAGTACTTC.

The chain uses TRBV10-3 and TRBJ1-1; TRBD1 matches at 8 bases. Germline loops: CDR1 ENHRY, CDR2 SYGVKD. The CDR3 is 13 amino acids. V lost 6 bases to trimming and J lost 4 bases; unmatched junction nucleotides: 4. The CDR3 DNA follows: TGTGCCATCAGGCAGGACAGGGTCACTGAAGCTTTCTTT. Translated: CAIRQDRVTEAFF.

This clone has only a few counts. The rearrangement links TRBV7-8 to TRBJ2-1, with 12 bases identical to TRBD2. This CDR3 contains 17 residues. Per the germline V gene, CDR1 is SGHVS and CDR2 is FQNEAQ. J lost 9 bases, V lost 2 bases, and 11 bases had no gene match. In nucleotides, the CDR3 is TGTGCCAGCAGCTTAAGAGCACTAGCGGGAGGTAGGCGTGAGCAGTTCTTC. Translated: CASSLRALAGGRREQFF. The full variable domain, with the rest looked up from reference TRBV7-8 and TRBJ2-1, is GAGVSQSPRYKVAKRGQDVALRCDPISGHVSLFWYQQALGQGPEFLTYFQNEAQLDKSGLPSDRFFAERPEGSVSTLKIQRTQQEDSAVYLCASSLRALAGGRREQFFGPGTRLTVL.

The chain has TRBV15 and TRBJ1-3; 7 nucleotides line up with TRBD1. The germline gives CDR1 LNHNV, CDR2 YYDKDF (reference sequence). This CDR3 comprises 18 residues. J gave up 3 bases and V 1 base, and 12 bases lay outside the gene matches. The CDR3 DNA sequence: TGTGCCACCAGCAGAGTACAGGACAGGTCCTATCGTGGAAACACCATATATTTT. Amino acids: CATSRVQDRSYRGNTIYF.

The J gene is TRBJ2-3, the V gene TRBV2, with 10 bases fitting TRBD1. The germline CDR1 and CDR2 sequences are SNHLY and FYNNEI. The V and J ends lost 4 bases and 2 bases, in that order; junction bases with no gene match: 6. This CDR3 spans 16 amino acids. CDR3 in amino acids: CASSGQGARPTDTQYF. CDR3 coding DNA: TGTGCCAGCAGTGGACAGGGGGCTCGACCCACAGATACGCAGTATTTT.

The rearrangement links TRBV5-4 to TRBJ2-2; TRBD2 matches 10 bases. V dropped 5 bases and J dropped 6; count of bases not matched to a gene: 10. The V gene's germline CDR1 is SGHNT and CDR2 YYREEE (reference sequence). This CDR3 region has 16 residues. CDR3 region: CASRGVAGGEAGELFF. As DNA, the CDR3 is TGTGCCAGCAGAGGTGTAGCGGGAGGAGAGGCCGGGGAGCTGTTTTTT.

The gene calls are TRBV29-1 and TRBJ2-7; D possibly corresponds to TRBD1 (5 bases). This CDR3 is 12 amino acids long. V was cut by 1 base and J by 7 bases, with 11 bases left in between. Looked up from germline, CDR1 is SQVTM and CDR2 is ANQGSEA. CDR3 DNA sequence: TGCAGCGTTGAAGTCGCAGGGTTGGAGCAGTACTTC. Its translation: CSVEVAGLEQYF.

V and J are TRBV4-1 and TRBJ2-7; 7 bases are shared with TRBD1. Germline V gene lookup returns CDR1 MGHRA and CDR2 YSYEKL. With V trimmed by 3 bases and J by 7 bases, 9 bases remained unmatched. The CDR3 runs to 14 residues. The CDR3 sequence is CASSQKETGLEQYF. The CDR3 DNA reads TGCGCCAGCAGCCAGAAAGAGACAGGGTTGGAGCAGTACTTC.

The CDR3, as DNA: TGTGCCATCAGAGGGAGCGGGAGTCAGGGGGACGGCACAGATACGCAGTATTTT. Protein sequence: CAIRGSGSQGDGTDTQYF. V gene TRBV10-3 combines with J gene TRBJ2-3; maybe TRBD2 (8 bases). V lost 6 bases, J lost 1 base, and 23 bases lay in between. CDR1 and CDR2 from the germline V gene are ENHRY and SYGVKD. The CDR3 contains 18 residues.